The rows below give T cell receptor beta chains drawn from one sample of a study of cytomegalovirus exposure and HLA in healthy donors. Here immunoSEQ multiplex PCR was the method, and the copy in TCRdb shows in-frame clones only, minus some. This sample carries 110,000 to 150,000 clones, over 8% of them seen once, and the ten largest clones take about 2%. Material: PBMCs. The receptors originated from a male donor in good health and CMV-seronegative. CDR3s include the opening cysteine and the closing phenylalanine or tryptophan. The order of the fields is D gene, J gene, clone size, V gene, CDR3 DNA, CDR3 protein. A D gene is named only where the DNA matches it firmly. Size tells how often a clone was seen (once, few, many) or the class of an expanded clone, and some rows leave it out.

>-|TRBJ1-1|few|TRBV7-9
TGTGCCAGCAGCTTAGTTCAGGGGCCCGAAGCTTTCTTT
CASSLVQGPEAFF
>-|TRBJ1-1|-|TRBV5-1
TGCGCCAGCAGCCCGGACAGTCCGAACACTGAAGCTTTCTTT
CASSPDSPNTEAFF
>TRBD2|TRBJ2-1|-|TRBV6-5
TGTGCCAGCAGCATTAGCGGGGGGGTTTACAATGAGCAGTTCTTC
CASSISGGVYNEQFF
>TRBD1|TRBJ1-2|-|TRBV30
TGTGCCTGGGACAGGGGTAGAGATGGCTACACCTTC
CAWDRGRDGYTF
>TRBD1|TRBJ2-7|-|TRBV2
TGTGCCAGCCGACAGGACAGGGTCTCCTACGAGCAGTACTTC
CASRQDRVSYEQYF
>-|TRBJ1-1|-|TRBV30
TGTGCCTGGAGTGTATATCTAGGTACTGAAGCTTTCTTT
CAWSVYLGTEAFF
>TRBD2|TRBJ2-7|-|TRBV29-1
TGCAGCGTTGGGGGGGAGGGAAGTATTTACGAGCAGTACTTC
CSVGGEGSIYEQYF
>-|TRBJ2-6|-|TRBV7-2
TGTGCCAGCAGCTCCCGCAGATGGGAGAGCTCTGGGGCCAACGTCCTGACTTTC
CASSSRRWESSGANVLTF
>TRBD1|TRBJ1-1|few|TRBV5-1
TGCGCCAGCAGCTTGGCCGGGCAGGGGGCCTTTGAAGCTTTCTTT
CASSLAGQGAFEAFF
>TRBD1|TRBJ2-1|-|TRBV6-5
TGTGCCAGCAGCAGGACAGGGGCTTACAATGAGCAGTTCTTC
CASSRTGAYNEQFF
>TRBD1|TRBJ1-5|-|TRBV19
TGTGCCAGTACCCTGACAGGGAGTAATCAGCCCCAGCATTTT
CASTLTGSNQPQHF
>-|TRBJ1-2|-|TRBV6-5
TGTGCCAGCAGTTACTCTGGCAGGGAGGGTGGCTACACCTTC
CASSYSGREGGYTF
>TRBD2|TRBJ2-3|-|TRBV7-2
TGTGCCAGCAGCTTAGCTCCTACTAGCGGGGGGATGGCGGATACGCAGTATTTT
CASSLAPTSGGMADTQYF
>-|TRBJ2-7|-|TRBV5-6
TGTGCCAGCACCCACGGGAGCTCCTACGAGCAGTACTTC
CASTHGSSYEQYF
>-|TRBJ2-5|few|TRBV6-1
TGTGCCAGCAGTGATACGAGGTTCCAAGAGACCCAGTACTTC
CASSDTRFQETQYF
>-|TRBJ1-1|-|TRBV5-1
TGCGCCAGCAGCTTGCGGGAGGTCAGTGGGGACACTGAAGCTTTCTTT
CASSLREVSGDTEAFF
>TRBD1|TRBJ2-2|-|TRBV28
TGTGCCAGCAGAACCCGGGACAGACTGAACACCGGGGAGCTGTTTTTT
CASRTRDRLNTGELFF
>-|TRBJ2-2|few|TRBV28
TGTGCCAGCAGTCCCTTCAGGGACACCGGGGAGCTGTTTTTT
CASSPFRDTGELFF
>-|TRBJ1-1|few|TRBV7-8
TGTGCCAGCAGCCCCGCCCGCGGGGAGGCTGGGCCTGAAGCTTTCTTT
CASSPARGEAGPEAFF
>TRBD1|TRBJ2-7|-|TRBV4-2
TGTGCCAGCAGCCTCGGGACAGGGGTCTACGAGCAGTACTTC
CASSLGTGVYEQYF
>TRBD1|TRBJ1-5|-|TRBV23-1
TGCGCCAGCAGTGAGGTAATGAGCCGGGACAGGGCCCCCAATCAGCCCCAGCATTTT
CASSEVMSRDRAPNQPQHF
>TRBD2|TRBJ2-5|-|TRBV10-3
TGTGCCATCAGTGGACTAGCGGGAGATGGAGAGACCCAGTACTTC
CAISGLAGDGETQYF
>-|TRBJ2-1|few|TRBV28
TGTGCCAGCAGCACGGGCCGGGTCCCCCCAGGGCATGAGCAGTTCTTC
CASSTGRVPPGHEQFF
>-|TRBJ2-7|few|TRBV28
TGTGCCAGCAGTTCCCGGGACACATACTACGAGCAGTACTTC
CASSSRDTYYEQYF
>-|TRBJ2-7|-|TRBV27
TGTGCCAGCAGTTTATCCCCAGGCAGGTACGAGCAGTACTTC
CASSLSPGRYEQYF
>-|TRBJ2-7|-|TRBV29-1
TGCAGCGTCCAACCCCCAGGGAACTACGAGCAGTACTTC
CSVQPPGNYEQYF
>TRBD2|TRBJ2-1|-|TRBV7-9
TGTGCCAGCAGCTTACGGGGACTAGCGGGATTTAATGAGCAGTTCTTC
CASSLRGLAGFNEQFF
>TRBD2|TRBJ2-5|few|TRBV7-2
TGTGCCAGCAGCTCTGGGGGTAGCGGGAGGGCGTTAGAGACCCAGTACTTC
CASSSGGSGRALETQYF
>TRBD1|TRBJ2-6|few|TRBV7-9
TGTGCCAGCAGCTTAAGGGACAGCTCAATCCGGACTGGGGCCAACGTCCTGACTTTC
CASSLRDSSIRTGANVLTF
>-|TRBJ1-1|-|TRBV7-9
TGTGCCAGCAGCTCCGAGGTCTACGGTGGAGCTTTCTTT
CASSSEVYGGAFF
>TRBD1|TRBJ2-7|few|TRBV7-3
TGTGCCAGCAGCTTATTCGGGGCAGGGGGCTACGAGCAGTACTTC
CASSLFGAGGYEQYF
>-|TRBJ1-5|few|TRBV28
TGTGCCAGCAGTTTACGGGGAGGGGTTCGTCGGGCTGGCAATCAGCCCCAGCATTTT
CASSLRGGVRRAGNQPQHF
>-|TRBJ1-2|-|TRBV5-4
TGTGCCAGCAGCTTGGAGGGGTCTAACTATGGCTACACCTTC
CASSLEGSNYGYTF
>TRBD1|TRBJ2-7|few|TRBV7-2
TGTGCCAGCAGCTTAACAGGGGGCAGCTACGAGCAGTACTTC
CASSLTGGSYEQYF
>TRBD1|TRBJ2-5|few|TRBV12-5
TGTGCTAGTGGTCAAGGACAGGGGAGGGGGGAGACCCAGTACTTC
CASGQGQGRGETQYF
>TRBD2|TRBJ2-7|few|TRBV27
TGTGCCAGCAGTCCGCTAGCGGGGGGCTCCTACGAGCAGTACTTC
CASSPLAGGSYEQYF
>-|TRBJ2-5|few|TRBV27
TGTGCCAGCAGTTCCATACGGGGGAAAGGGGAGACCCAGTACTTC
CASSSIRGKGETQYF
>TRBD2|TRBJ2-5|-|TRBV11-2
TGTGCCAGCAGCGCATTAACCGGGACTAGCGGGTCCAGGGAGACCCAGTACTTC
CASSALTGTSGSRETQYF
>-|TRBJ1-5|-|TRBV29-1
TGCAGCGTTGGGGGGGGCAATCAGCCCCAGCATTTT
CSVGGGNQPQHF
>TRBD1|TRBJ2-7|few|TRBV11-2
TGTGCCAGCAGCTTAGGGACAGGGGACGAGCAGTACTTC
CASSLGTGDEQYF
>TRBD1|TRBJ1-2|few|TRBV28
TGTGCCAGCAGTTTAAACGGACAGGGTATCTATGGCTACACCTTC
CASSLNGQGIYGYTF
>-|TRBJ1-4|-|TRBV6-5
TGTGCCAGCAGTTACGCGACAGCAACTAATGAAAAACTGTTTTTT
CASSYATATNEKLFF
>-|TRBJ1-2|-|TRBV7-2
TGTGCCAGCAGATTCAAGGGGGTCGGAGGCTACACCTTC
CASRFKGVGGYTF
>-|TRBJ2-7|few|TRBV28
TGTGCCAGCAGTGGGGCAGGGGCCTACGAGCAGTACTTC
CASSGAGAYEQYF
>TRBD2|TRBJ2-7|-|TRBV7-9
TGTGCCAGCAGCTTGGGCGGGGGGGATCTTGCCCACGAGCAGTACTTC
CASSLGGGDLAHEQYF
>TRBD1|TRBJ2-2|few|TRBV13
TGTGCCAGCAGCGGACAGGGGAAGGGCACCGGGGAGCTGTTTTTT
CASSGQGKGTGELFF
>TRBD1|TRBJ1-2|-|TRBV15
TGTGCCACCAGCAGAGGACCGAAACAGGGGGCTGAAGGCTACACCTTC
CATSRGPKQGAEGYTF
>TRBD2|TRBJ2-1|-|TRBV4-2
TGTGCCAGCAGCCACGAGAGCGGGAGGTACTACAATGAGCAGTTCTTC
CASSHESGRYYNEQFF
>-|TRBJ1-2|-|TRBV28
TGTGCCAGCAGTTTCCGGGCTAACTATGGCTACACCTTC
CASSFRANYGYTF
>TRBD2|TRBJ2-1|-|TRBV9
TGTGCCAGCAGCTCTGGGACTAGCGGGGGGGATGAGCAGTTCTTC
CASSSGTSGGDEQFF
>-|TRBJ1-3|few|TRBV30
TGTGCCTGGAGACCCAATCCGGCTGGAAACACCATATATTTT
CAWRPNPAGNTIYF
>TRBD1|TRBJ1-1|-|TRBV29-1
TGCAGCGTTGAATTGTCGAACAGGGGAAACACTGAAGCTTTCTTT
CSVELSNRGNTEAFF
>TRBD2|TRBJ2-7|-|TRBV6-1
TGTGCCAGCAGCGTAACTAGCGGCGGCTCCTACGAGCAGTACTTC
CASSVTSGGSYEQYF
>-|TRBJ1-5|few|TRBV6-5
TGTGCTAGCAGGCAACGGGAGAACAATCAGCCCCAGCATTTT
CASRQRENNQPQHF
>TRBD1|TRBJ2-2|few|TRBV4-1
TGCGCCAGCAGCCCCTGGGGGACAGTCAACACCGGGGAGCTGTTTTTT
CASSPWGTVNTGELFF
>TRBD1|TRBJ1-2|few|TRBV2
TGTGCCAGCAGTGAGTCAATTTGGGACAGTCCAGGCTACACCTTC
CASSESIWDSPGYTF
>TRBD2|TRBJ2-4|few|TRBV7-2
TGTGCCAGCAGCTTAGGGGCGGGGGGGCCGGGCATTCAGTACTTC
CASSLGAGGPGIQYF
>TRBD1|TRBJ2-7|few|TRBV18
TGTGCCAGCTCGGTGGACAGGGACGAGCAGTACTTC
CASSVDRDEQYF
>TRBD1|TRBJ1-4|few|TRBV9
TGTGCCAGCAGCCCGGACCCAGGGGGGGAAAAACTGTTTTTT
CASSPDPGGEKLFF
>-|TRBJ2-7|few|TRBV11-1
TGTGCCAGCAGCTTAGACCGGGGGGCCGAGCAGTACTTC
CASSLDRGAEQYF